What follows describes a single T cell receptor beta chain. In the study's own analysis: Reference gene primer amplification in the assay estimated nucleated cell counts. Sequencing used immunoSEQ multiplex PCR; TCRdb keeps in-frame clones, though not all of them. From that table come the V and J calls and clone size; the DNA was used to work out D and trimming. The sample shows 110,000 to 150,000 clones, about four fifths of them seen only once. The germline V gene has CDR1 SGDLS and CDR2 YYNGEE. The V end was cut by 0 bases, the J end by 6 bases, with 13 bases between. The CDR3 has 14 residues. These data belong to a study of blood T cell repertoires in COVID-19. Overall study context: The United States, Italy and Spain provided the acute and convalescent COVID-19 samples. In each case, the material was cDNA or gDNA derived from T cells, B-cell-depleted T cells, or PBMCs.

The rearrangement links TRBV9 to TRBJ2-7, with D tentatively TRBD2 (5 bases). The clonotype originates from a human donor in a cohort sampled during active COVID-19. The sequencing input was peripheral blood. In DNA, the CDR3 is TGTGCCAGCAGCGTAGATTCGGGGTTGGGCGAGCAGTACTTC. This encodes CASSVDSGLGEQYF.